This TCR beta chain was profiled in a study of early T cells in non-severe SARS-CoV-2 infection. The TCR library protocol was used to attach unique molecular identifiers. These identifiers were attached to individual cDNA molecules. Each CDR3 protein is one row after TCRdb ran MiXCR on the 5' RACE reads. The sample has fewer than 120,000 distinct CDR3 sequences, 10% to 15% seen once. This clonotype was seen ten or more times. Between the trimmed V and J ends, which lost 8 bases and 5 bases, there was a span of 9 bases. Germline loops: CDR1 SGDLS, CDR2 YYNGEE. The CDR3 is made up of 11 amino acids. The chain combines TRBV9 with TRBJ2-3; D is ambiguous. The origin of this receptor is an adult who was a healthcare worker with PCR-confirmed SARS-CoV-2 infection or an uninfected control (not recorded which). This specimen was whole blood, taken at baseline. CDR3 bases: TGTGCCAGGGGCTCGCTAGATACGCAGTATTTT. Its protein is CARGSLDTQYF. Based on the CDR3 plus reference TRBV9 and TRBJ2-3, the full variable domain is DSGVTQTPKHLITATGQRVTLRCSPRSGDLSVYWYQQSLDQGLQFLIQYYNGEERAKGNILERFSAQQFPDLHSELNLSSLELGDSALYFCARGSLDTQYFGPGTRLTVL.